This entry describes one TCR beta chain. Its antigen is unidentified. These data are taken from a study of blood T cells in healthy people across ages. General study findings and limits: TCR beta diversity correlated strongly with naive T cell percentage. With age, beta diversity per million T cells declined roughly linearly, significantly by 35 to 40.

CDR3 length equals 14 residues. Per the germline V gene, CDR1 is SGHTA and CDR2 is FQGTGA. A sample-barcoded 5' primer and a J-beta primer mix were used in a second PCR of roughly 7 to 11 cycles. TCRdb re-called the 5' RACE reads with MiXCR, one entry per CDR3 protein. The table lists about 580,000 distinct CDR3 sequences, 40% to 50% of them singletons. Sequenced sample: blood. The rearrangement uses TRBV7-3 and TRBJ2-4; 10 bases agree with TRBD2. The J call may be wrong; the DNA end is better matched by TRBJ2-7. This TCR came from a man older than 75 in good health. This CDR3 is CASSSLAGASEQYF. The CDR3 DNA reads TGTGCCAGCAGCTCCCTAGCGGGGGCCTCCGAGCAGTACTTC.